This T cell receptor (beta chain) comes out of a study of shared clonotypes between healthy human individuals. Overall study findings and caveats: Tissue TCR repertoires likely differ from these blood-only repertoires.

The CDR3 loop spans 15 amino acids. The V end lost 0 bases, the J end lost 7 bases, and 13 bases lay between the germline ends. In germline, CDR1 is SEHNR, CDR2 FQNEAQ (reference sequence). Terminally differentiated effector memory CD45RA+ cells were excluded from the naive CD8 cells, which were CD45RO-negative and positively selected for CCR7. Generated by immunoSEQ multiplex PCR, the TCRdb table keeps only in-frame clones and is missing some. The repertoire includes hundreds of thousands of clones, 90% to 97% of them detected once, and roughly 0.1% sits in the top ten. With respect to this clone: Its specificity is not known.

The clonotype comes from a woman younger than 45 in good health. The chain links TRBV7-9 to TRBJ2-1, with D maybe TRBD2 (5 bases). Sequenced sample: naive CD8+ T cells sorted from blood. Here the CDR3 DNA reads TGTGCCAGCAGCTTAGCGGCTAGCCCATTGAATGAGCAGTTCTTC. It encodes CASSLAASPLNEQFF.